The entry below gives a single T cell receptor (beta chain) sequence along with its context. The antigen remains undetermined. TCRdb keeps only in-frame clones here, not all; method: immunoSEQ multiplex PCR. The repertoire holds about 180,000 clones, with 70% to 90% as singletons. The sample belongs to a study of T cell responses to AZD1222 COVID-19 vaccine. The ends lost 5 bases at V and 4 bases at J; junction bases unmatched: 6. The CDR3 is made up of 15 amino acids. Germline V lookup: CDR1 MDHEN, CDR2 SYDVKM. General observations from the study: Two AZD1222 administrations were followed by greater Spike-specific TCR breadth and depth. The peak T cell response came first, and repertoires were sampled only after it. Seropositivity was recorded at baseline in only a handful of AZD1222 recipients.

The chain recombines TRBV28 with TRBJ2-1; TRBD1 agrees at 9 bases. The sample was peripheral blood, taken 28 days after the second AZD1222 dose. The TCR was taken from an adult who received the AZD1222 COVID-19 vaccine. CDR3 coding DNA: TGTGCCAGCAGTGTACCGGGACAGGGATACAATGAGCAGTTCTTC. This sequence encodes CASSVPGQGYNEQFF.